Below, 5 T cell receptor beta chains from the same sample are listed, as sequenced in a study of T cell responses to AZD1222 COVID-19 vaccine. Data came from immunoSEQ multiplex PCR; TCRdb stores just in-frame clones and leaves some out. The table includes roughly 58,000 clones, roughly nine tenths detected once. The material was peripheral blood, obtained 28 days after the second AZD1222 dose. The receptors derive from an adult who received the AZD1222 COVID-19 vaccine.

The chain recombines TRBV5-4 with TRBJ1-2; 7 nucleotides match TRBD1. Germline V gene data show CDR1 as SGHNT and CDR2 as YYREEE (reference sequence). Trimming cost V 4 bases and J 5 bases; bases outside gene matches: 8. This CDR3 is built from 14 residues. The CDR3 is CASSLPDREYGYTF. The CDR3 DNA sequence: TGTGCCAGCAGCCTCCCCGACAGGGAGTATGGCTACACCTTC.

V and J are TRBV6-5 and TRBJ2-7, with a possible D match to TRBD1 (6 bases). V dropped 5 bases and J dropped 4 bases, with 12 bases sitting between them. Germline CDR1 is MNHEY and CDR2 is SVGAGI. The CDR3 loop spans 13 amino acids. CDR3: CASSPTGLYEQYF. CDR3 in DNA: TGTGCCAGCAGTCCAACAGGGCTTTACGAGCAGTACTTC.

This clone was detected once. This sequence joins TRBV5-1 and TRBJ2-6; D is perhaps TRBD1 (5 bases). Trimming removed 0 bases from V and 2 bases from J, with 12 bases in between. CDR1 is SGHRS, CDR2 YFSETQ, per germline. The CDR3 is made up of 17 amino acids. CDR3 loop: CASSLVREVTGANVLTF. The CDR3 bases are TGCGCCAGCAGCTTGGTCAGGGAAGTAACTGGGGCCAACGTCCTGACTTTC.

V gene TRBV6-2 or TRBV6-3 combines with J gene TRBJ2-7; the match to TRBD2 covers 9 bases. CDR1 is MNHEY and CDR2 is SVGEGT in the germline V gene. The CDR3 totals 16 residues. Trimming at V came to 0 bases and at J to 3 bases, leaving 6 bases not matched to a gene. Here the CDR3 reads CASSYSTGGRVYEQYF. In nucleotides, the CDR3 is TGTGCCAGCAGTTACTCTACGGGCGGGAGGGTCTACGAGCAGTACTTC.

This sequence joins TRBV9 and TRBJ1-6; 9 nucleotides match TRBD1. CDR3 length: 15 residues. J lost 5 bases, V lost 2 bases, and 2 bases had no gene match. The germline V gene encodes CDR1 SGDLS and CDR2 YYNGEE. This chain's CDR3 is CASSVGDRDNSPLHF. The DNA for the CDR3 is TGTGCCAGCAGCGTGGGGGACAGGGATAATTCACCCCTCCACTTT.